The 14 T cell receptor beta chains reported below all come from one sample, sequenced in a study of response to subunit inactivated influenza vaccine. TCRdb fed the RT-PCR reads into MiXCR, producing one record per CDR3 protein. The sample yields some 600,000 distinct CDR3 sequences, 11% to 15% seen once. The sample in question was PBMCs from blood, obtained 14 days before vaccination. Receptors were obtained from a man aged 50 to 60 who received an inactivated influenza vaccine.

The chain carries TRBV4-3 and TRBJ1-1, with D possibly matching TRBD1 (6 bases). V lost 6 bases and J lost 4, with 15 bases in between. The CDR3 length is 14 residues. Looked up from germline, CDR1 is LGHNA and CDR2 is YSLEER. CDR3 protein: CASSWGGAGTEAFF. CDR3 nucleotides: TGCGCCAGCAGTTGGGGGGGGGCGGGCACTGAAGCTTTCTTT.

This clonotype was seen many times. The CDR3: CASSLEGYTGELFF. CDR3 DNA: TGCGCCAGCAGCTTGGAGGGATACACCGGGGAGCTGTTTTTT. The rearrangement joins TRBV5-1 to TRBJ2-2; D unresolved. The germline gives CDR1 SGHRS, CDR2 YFSETQ. There are 14 residues in the CDR3. Trimming cost V 0 bases and J 3 bases, with 6 bases left between them.

CDR3 DNA: TGTGCCAGCAGCTGGAGACAGGAGCCCTCCTACGAGCAGTACTTC. Residues: CASSWRQEPSYEQYF. V usage is TRBV7-6 and J usage is TRBJ2-7; D is possibly TRBD1 (6 bases). V was shortened by 4 bases and J by 0 bases, with 13 bases between the two germline ends. The CDR3 length is 15 residues. CDR1 is SGHVS and CDR2 is FNYEAQ in the germline V gene.

This clonotype has at least ten counts. J is TRBJ2-7 and V is TRBV6-2 or TRBV6-3; 14 bases are a match to TRBD2. Unmatched junction bases numbered 10, after V lost 5 bases and J lost 4 bases. Germline V lookup: CDR1 MNHEY, CDR2 SVGEGT. The CDR3 is 17 amino acids. Written as DNA, the CDR3 is TGTGCCAGCAGTGCCTCAATCGGGACTAGCGGGAGATACGAGCAGTACTTC. Translated: CASSASIGTSGRYEQYF.

In this sample, this clonotype turned up many times. The rearrangement joins TRBV28 to TRBJ2-3, with D unclear. Germline V gene sequence: CDR1 MDHEN, CDR2 SYDVKM. The CDR3 extends over 17 amino acids. With 2 bases removed from V and 2 bases from J, the gap between germline ends came to 17 bases. CDR3 bases: TGTGCCAGCAGTTTAACCGGTAGGGCAGCCTCCACAGATACGCAGTATTTT. This encodes CASSLTGRAASTDTQYF.

The chain has TRBV5-5 and TRBJ1-3; D unresolved. Germline values: CDR1 SGHKS, CDR2 YYEKEE (reference sequence). V gave up 2 bases and J gave up 0 bases, with 6 bases separating them. The CDR3 totals 14 residues. The CDR3, as DNA: TGTGCCAGCAGCTTCACAGACTCTGGAAACACCATATATTTT. Translated, it gives CASSFTDSGNTIYF.

In its sample, this clonotype was seen many times. V usage is TRBV7-9 and J usage is TRBJ1-4; D gene uncertain. There are 16 residues in the CDR3. The germline V and J ends were trimmed by 5 bases and 0 bases, with 13 bases remaining between them. Germline V gives CDR1 SEHNR, CDR2 FQNEAQ (reference sequence). This CDR3 is CASSKSRWPTNEKLFF. CDR3 sequence (DNA): TGTGCCAGCAGCAAATCAAGGTGGCCAACTAATGAAAAACTGTTTTTT.

This clonotype was recorded many times. V usage is TRBV10-3 and J usage is TRBJ2-2; TRBD2 might be the D (6 bases). This CDR3 is built from 13 residues. CDR1 ENHRY and CDR2 SYGVKD come from the germline V gene. Between the trimmed V and J ends, which lost 11 bases and 7 bases, there was a span of 17 bases. CDR3 sequence: CAAGLGTVGELFF. In DNA form, the CDR3 reads TGTGCCGCCGGTCTTGGGACTGTCGGGGAGCTGTTTTTT.

At least ten counts were recorded for this clonotype. This rearrangement joins TRBV7-9 to TRBJ2-7; D unresolved. Germline V gene sequence: CDR1 SEHNR, CDR2 FQNEAQ (reference sequence). Between the trimmed V and J ends, which lost 5 bases and 0 bases, there was a span of 11 bases. This CDR3 has 14 residues. The CDR3 region is CASSPRLSSYEQYF. The CDR3 DNA reads as TGTGCCAGCAGCCCGCGGCTCAGCTCCTACGAGCAGTACTTC.

The chain combines TRBV18 with TRBJ2-7; D ambiguous. The germline V gene encodes CDR1 KGHSH and CDR2 LQKENI. V was cut by 2 bases and J by 4 bases, with 12 bases left in between. This CDR3 is built from 14 residues. CDR3 sequence reads: CASSPGRTAYEQYF. Written as DNA, the CDR3 is TGTGCCAGCTCACCAGGGCGGACCGCTTACGAGCAGTACTTC.

The J gene is TRBJ2-7, the V gene TRBV3-1; 9 nucleotides match TRBD1. The germline V gene encodes CDR1 LGHDT and CDR2 YNNKEL (reference sequence). The CDR3 contains 18 residues. Losses at the gene ends were 1 base for V and 2 bases for J; bases not matched to a gene: 12. CDR3 sequence (DNA): TGTGCCAGCAGCCAAGCCCTAGGGTTAGGACAGGGGACCTACGAGCAGTACTTC. Residues: CASSQALGLGQGTYEQYF.

This clonotype was seen a handful of times. The J gene is TRBJ2-5, the V gene TRBV27; D is possibly TRBD1 (6 bases). Deletions cut 5 bases from V and 1 base from J, with 14 bases between. Germline V CDR1 and CDR2: MNHEY, SMNVEV (reference sequence). The CDR3 is made up of 15 amino acids. This CDR3 is CASSPRQDTQETQYF. The CDR3 DNA reads TGTGCCAGCAGTCCACGACAGGACACCCAAGAGACCCAGTACTTC.

The rearrangement links TRBV29-1 to TRBJ2-1; D not certain. Trimming removed 7 bases from V and 10 bases from J, with 11 bases in between. The germline V gene has CDR1 SQVTM and CDR2 ANQGSEA. The CDR3 has 10 amino acids. This CDR3 is CSAMLGEQFF. DNA for the CDR3: TGCAGCGCTATGCTGGGGGAGCAGTTCTTC.

This clonotype was found a few times. The rearrangement joins TRBV20-1 to TRBJ2-7; 10 nucleotides agree with TRBD2. The CDR3 is 16 amino acids. The V and J ends lost 2 bases and 6 bases, in that order; junction bases with no gene match: 13. From germline, CDR1 is DFQATT and CDR2 SNEGSKA (reference sequence). The CDR3 DNA sequence: TGCAGTGCTAGACTAGCGGGAGCGATAGCTCCTACCGAGCAGTACTTC. Its translation is CSARLAGAIAPTEQYF.